Here is one TCR beta chain with its context. Its antigen is currently not known. A much larger clonotype is one base distant, so this may be a read error. This entry is derived from a study of patients with pleural tuberculosis (TCRdb year 2014). Looking up the germline V gene yields CDR1 MNHEY and CDR2 SVGEGT. The CDR3 contains 13 residues, cysteine and phenylalanine counted. Left in the record is the CDR3 DNA by itself, 39 bases read in frame from the first base. Sequencing took place on an Illumina Genome Analyzer IIx. The public reads were reanalyzed by TCRdb: fastp trimming at Q25, MiXCR alignment, in-frame beta chains only. Each CDR3 protein appears once, grouped with its most common genes and DNA. This sample comprises around 50,000 distinct CDR3 sequences, about 6.8% of them detected only once. The ten biggest clones cover around 16% of the sample.

The rearrangement joined TRBV6-2 or TRBV6-3 to TRBJ1-4; TRBD1 lines up with 7 middle nucleotides. This sequence originates from a human donor with pleural tuberculosis. The CDR3 has the sequence CAGRGAALEKLFF. Read as DNA, the sequence is TGTGCCGGCAGGGGGGCCGCCCTCGAAAAACTGTTTTTT.